In its sample, the clone carrying this T cell receptor (beta chain) was seen many times. Its antigen is unidentified. This specimen belongs to a study of early T cells in non-severe SARS-CoV-2 infection. Study-wide background: Bulk RNA isolated from unsorted whole blood underwent sequencing; chains were not paired.

This CDR3 is 17 amino acids long. V lost 2 bases, J lost 6 bases, and 15 bases stayed unmatched. The germline V gene has CDR1 LNHNV and CDR2 YYDKDF (reference sequence). Study-level results: Comparison of clonotypes with VDJdb favored anti-spike CD8 responses while missing private and CD4 specificities.

Tagging with unique molecular identifiers was applied to individual cDNA molecules. Each CDR3 protein is one row after TCRdb ran MiXCR on the 5' RACE reads. The profile covers some 66,000 distinct CDR3 sequences, with approximately 9.1% appearing a single time and approximately 3% taken by the ten largest. V and J are TRBV15 and TRBJ2-7; 8 bases map to TRBD1. The material sequenced was whole blood. This sequence originates from an adult who was a healthcare worker with PCR-confirmed SARS-CoV-2 infection or an uninfected control (not recorded which). CDR3 amino acids: CATSRRYGQGGFSEQYF. The DNA for the CDR3 is TGTGCCACCAGCAGACGATATGGACAGGGCGGCTTCTCCGAGCAGTACTTC.